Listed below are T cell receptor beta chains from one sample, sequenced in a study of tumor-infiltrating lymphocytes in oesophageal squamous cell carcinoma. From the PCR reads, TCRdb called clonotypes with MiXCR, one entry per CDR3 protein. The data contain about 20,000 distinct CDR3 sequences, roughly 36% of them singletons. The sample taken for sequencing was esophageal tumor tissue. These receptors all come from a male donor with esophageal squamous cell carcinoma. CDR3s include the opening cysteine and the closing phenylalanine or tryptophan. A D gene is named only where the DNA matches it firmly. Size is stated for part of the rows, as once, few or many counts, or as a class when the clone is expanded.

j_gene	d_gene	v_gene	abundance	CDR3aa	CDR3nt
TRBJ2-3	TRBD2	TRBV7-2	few	CASSLVAGGGDTQYF	TGTGCCAGCAGCTTAGTTGCGGGAGGGGGAGATACGCAGTATTTT
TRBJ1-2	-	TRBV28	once	CASRERGKNYGYTF	TGTGCCAGCAGGGAAAGGGGAAAGAACTATGGCTACACCTTC
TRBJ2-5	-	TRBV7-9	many	CASSSRVGNLQETQYF	TGTGCCAGCAGCTCCCGGGTGGGGAACCTTCAAGAGACCCAGTACTTC
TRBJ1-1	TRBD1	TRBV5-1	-	CASSYYRGGVTEAFF	TGCGCCAGCAGCTATTACAGGGGAGGAGTCACTGAAGCTTTCTTT
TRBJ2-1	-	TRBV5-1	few	CASSLDRFPPGVHNEQFF	TGCGCCAGCAGCTTGGACAGGTTTCCCCCAGGAGTTCACAATGAGCAGTTCTTC
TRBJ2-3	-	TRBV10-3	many	CAIRTADLYTQYF	TGTGCCATCAGGACAGCCGATCTCTATACGCAGTATTTT
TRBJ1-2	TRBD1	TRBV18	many	CASSPDRDVHYGYTF	TGTGCCAGCTCACCCGACAGGGATGTTCACTATGGCTACACCTTC
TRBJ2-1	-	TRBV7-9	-	CASSFNHNEQFF	TGTGCCAGCAGCTTTAATCACAATGAGCAGTTCTTC
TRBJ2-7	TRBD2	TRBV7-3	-	CASSLRGLAGFNEQYF	TGTGCCAGCAGTCTACGGGGACTAGCGGGATTCAATGAGCAGTACTTC
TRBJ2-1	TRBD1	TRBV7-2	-	CASSLYRTGVNEQFF	TGTGCCAGCAGCTTATATAGGACAGGGGTCAATGAGCAGTTCTTC
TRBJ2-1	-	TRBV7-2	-	CASSLEASSYNEQFF	TGTGCCAGCAGCTTAGAAGCCAGCTCCTACAATGAGCAGTTCTTC
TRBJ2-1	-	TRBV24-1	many	CATSDSTPGRYYNEQFF	TGTGCCACCAGTGATAGTACGCCGGGACGTTACTACAATGAGCAGTTCTTC